A single sample is the source of the 6 T cell receptor beta chains below, sequenced in a study of long-term antiretroviral therapy in people with HIV. The authors ran the immunoSEQ assay, v3.0, at survey level. TCRdb keeps only in-frame clones here, not all; method: immunoSEQ multiplex PCR. The sample carries 19,000 or so clones, 80% recorded once. The specimen comprised unsorted PBMCs, sampled 0.2 years after starting antiretroviral therapy. These receptors were taken from a woman in her forties with HIV.

This clone has only one observation. The V and J genes are TRBV9 and TRBJ2-6, with D perhaps assigned TRBD1 or TRBD2 (5 bases each). V was shortened by 3 bases and J by 1 base, with 17 bases between the two germline ends. Germline loops: CDR1 SGDLS, CDR2 YYNGEE. The length of the CDR3 is 18 residues. CDR3 sequence: CASSDRSGTVSGANVLTF. Here the CDR3 DNA reads TGTGCCAGCAGCGATAGATCCGGGACGGTGTCTGGGGCCAACGTCCTGACTTTC. Variable domain in full (rest from reference TRBV9 and TRBJ2-6): DSGVTQTPKHLITATGQRVTLRCSPRSGDLSVYWYQQSLDQGLQFLIQYYNGEERAKGNILERFSAQQFPDLHSELNLSSLELGDSALYFCASSDRSGTVSGANVLTFGAGSRLTVL.

This clone showed up just a few times. V usage is TRBV27 and J usage is TRBJ1-2, with TRBD1 as a possible D gene (5 bases). V was trimmed by 0 bases and J by 10 bases, leaving 12 bases between them. Germline lookup yields CDR1 MNHEY and CDR2 SMNVEV (reference sequence). The CDR3 is 13 amino acids. CDR3 sequence: CASSLSWGDDYTF. The CDR3 coding sequence is TGTGCCAGCAGTTTATCGTGGGGGGATGACTACACCTTC.

This clone was seen a handful of times. The chain uses TRBV2 and TRBJ2-2; D is undetermined. Germline assignment: CDR1 SNHLY and CDR2 FYNNEI. CDR3 length: 13 residues. V was trimmed by 4 bases and J by 2 bases, leaving 5 bases between them. The CDR3 DNA reads TGTGCCAGCAGTGCCCCTAACACCGGGGAGCTGTTTTTT. Translated, it gives CASSAPNTGELFF.

This clone has only one observation. The chain combines TRBV7-9 with TRBJ1-4; D call uncertain. In germline, CDR1 is SEHNR, CDR2 FQNEAQ (reference sequence). The CDR3 is 16 amino acids. The V end was cut by 0 bases, the J end by 7 bases, with 15 bases between. This CDR3 is CASSLAGGQVGEKLFF. CDR3 bases: TGTGCCAGCAGCTTAGCAGGAGGGCAGGTCGGTGAAAAACTGTTTTTT.

The chain recombines TRBV7-2 with TRBJ1-2; possibly TRBD1 for D (6 bases). V was cut by 0 bases and J by 7 bases, with 18 bases left in between. Germline lookup yields CDR1 SGHTA and CDR2 FQGNSA. The CDR3 length is 16 residues. CDR3 in amino acids: CASSLASRTALGGYTF. The CDR3 DNA follows: TGTGCCAGCAGCTTAGCTTCCCGGACAGCCCTTGGTGGCTACACCTTC.

The rearrangement uses TRBV2 and TRBJ2-2; no reliable D call. The CDR3 is 15 residues long. CDR1 is SNHLY, CDR2 FYNNEI, per germline. The germline V and J ends were trimmed by 4 bases and 3 bases, with 12 bases remaining between them. The CDR3, as DNA: TGTGCCAGCAGTGCGAATTACATCGACACCGGGGAGCTGTTTTTT. Encoded protein: CASSANYIDTGELFF.